The clone carrying this TCR beta chain was picked up many times. Its antigen is not identified. The record originates from a study of CD8+ T cells in alopecia areata. Study-level results: Tofacitinib significantly lowered scalp clonality and expanded CD8+ clones among the top 100.

Treatment of the sample: oral pan-JAK inhibitor, 5-10 mg twice daily. cDNA prepared by RNA extraction and subsequent reverse transcription served as the template for sequencing. Assay used: immunoSEQ multiplex PCR; TCRdb lists only in-frame clones, some missing. Here the sample spans 170,000 or so clones, less than 70% being singletons. The sequence came from a human donor with alopecia areata. The sample was CD8+ T cells sorted from blood, taken at week 24, from a patient treated with tofacitinib.

CDR3 sequence (DNA): TGTGCTAGTGGTTTGGCGTTGCAGGAGGGGCAGTACTTC. Its translation: CASGLALQEGQYF. This chain uses TRBV12-5 with TRBJ2-7; D perhaps matches TRBD2 (6 bases). V was shortened by 1 base and J by 9 bases, with 13 bases between the two germline ends. Germline-derived CDR1 and CDR2 are LGHNT and FRNRAP. The length of the CDR3 is 13 residues. Combining the CDR3 with reference TRBV12-5 and TRBJ2-7 gives the whole variable domain DARVTQTPRHKVTEMGQEVTMRCQPILGHNTVFWYRQTMMQGLELLAYFRNRAPLDDSGMPKDRFSAEMPDATLATLKIQPSEPRDSAVYFCASGLALQEGQYFGPGTRLTVT.